Sequencing of this T cell receptor beta chain was carried out in a study of CD8 T cells in ankylosing spondylitis. Whole-study results and caveats: For ankylosing spondylitis blood, a TCR beta motif of 8 or 9 highly homologous variants appeared characteristic. Reactive arthritis synovial fluid and blood were previously reported to contain some motif variants. Reportedly, significant enrichment of disease-linked clones occurred in matched ankylosing spondylitis synovial fluid.

Quantitative 5'-RACE with molecular barcodes produced the TCR beta libraries. TCRdb called the 5' RACE reads again in MiXCR, with one record for every CDR3 protein. The repertoire includes fewer than 200,000 distinct CDR3 sequences, about 17% of them detected once, and approximately 7.8% sits in the top ten. With V trimmed by 4 bases and J by 13 bases, 15 bases remained unmatched. CDR3 length: 15 amino acids. The V gene's germline CDR1 is SGHRS and CDR2 YFSETQ. This clonotype was observed at least ten times. Its antigen is unknown. The TCR comes from a male donor with ankylosing spondylitis or in good health (not recorded which). Specimen: blood, either unsorted or a sorted T cell fraction (not recorded which). The V call is TRBV5-1, the J call TRBJ2-4, with 9 bases identical to TRBD1. CDR3 in DNA: TGCGCCAGCAGCCGCCACAGGGGGCACCCCCCCTTCCAGTACTTC. It encodes CASSRHRGHPPFQYF.